Shown below are 20 T cell receptor beta chains from a single sample sequenced in a study of T-cell memory formation after mild COVID-19. TCRdb re-derived calls from the 5' RACE reads in MiXCR, one entry per CDR3 protein. Found here are about 340,000 distinct CDR3 sequences, more than 15% of them singletons; the top ten hold about 20%. Sequences were obtained from PBMCs or a T cell subset sorted from them (not recorded which). All receptors derive from a man younger than 35 who had mild COVID-19 (a few samples of this study predate the infection). Cell type and time point are not known.

The chain couples TRBV5-5 to TRBJ2-5, with no clear D. The CDR3 runs to 14 residues. V dropped 4 bases and J dropped 1 base, with 11 bases sitting between them. The germline CDR1 and CDR2 sequences are SGHKS and YYEKEE (reference sequence). The CDR3 DNA follows: TGTGCCAGCAGCATCCGGCCGGCCCAAGAGACCCAGTACTTC. It yields the protein CASSIRPAQETQYF.

A few counts support this clonotype. The chain recombines TRBV6-2 or TRBV6-3 with TRBJ1-1, with D tentatively TRBD1 (5 bases). The CDR3 is 15 amino acids. CDR1 and CDR2 (germline): MNHEY, SVGEGT. V lost 2 bases and J 1 base, leaving 11 bases between the germline ends. The DNA of the CDR3 is TGTGCCAGCAGTTACCCCCAAACAGGGAACACTGAAGCTTTCTTT. Protein: CASSYPQTGNTEAFF.

This clonotype was seen only a few times. J is TRBJ1-5 and V is TRBV4-3; 10 nucleotides agree with TRBD1. This CDR3 is built from 16 residues. V was pared by 2 bases and J by 3 bases, with 4 bases of the junction left unmatched. Germline CDR1 is LGHNA and CDR2 is YSLEER. The DNA for the CDR3 is TGCGCCAGCAGCCAAAACGGACAGGGGGTCAATCAGCCCCAGCATTTT. Translation gives CASSQNGQGVNQPQHF.

In this sample, this clonotype turned up a few times. The chain couples TRBV7-2 to TRBJ2-7; D gene uncertain. The CDR3 spans 14 residues. CDR1 SGHTA and CDR2 FQGNSA come from the germline V gene. Deletions cut 5 bases from V and 2 bases from J, with 13 bases between. The CDR3 DNA reads TGTGCCAGCAGCCACCAGGAGACCACCTACGAGCAGTACGTC. Translation gives CASSHQETTYEQYV.

This clonotype has only a few counts. This sequence joins TRBV7-8 and TRBJ2-5; the D gene is possibly TRBD2 (6 bases). This CDR3 contains 15 residues. Germline values: CDR1 SGHVS, CDR2 FQNEAQ. Trimming shortened V by 0 bases and J by 7 bases, and 15 bases separated the two germline ends. Here the CDR3 DNA reads TGTGCCAGCAGCTTAGCGTTGGGACTCCTAAGGACCCAGTACTTC. Translated: CASSLALGLLRTQYF.

This clonotype has more than one count but fewer than ten. The gene calls are TRBV2 and TRBJ2-3; the D gene could be TRBD1 or TRBD2 (5 bases each). The CDR3 contains 11 residues. CDR1 SNHLY and CDR2 FYNNEI come from the germline V gene. Trimming took 6 bases from V and 6 from J, leaving 7 bases between them. The CDR3 DNA sequence: TGTGCCAGCAGAGGGGAGGATACGCAGTATTTT. Translating gives CASRGEDTQYF.

There are a few counts of this clonotype. Given the absence of the conserved phenylalanine or tryptophan at the CDR3 end, a read error is likely. The chain combines TRBV6-5 with TRBJ1-1, with TRBD1 as a possible D gene (6 bases). Trimming stripped 2 bases from V and 4 bases from J, with 14 bases between. CDR3 size: 15 residues. From germline, CDR1 is MNHEY and CDR2 SVGAGI. This CDR3 reads CASSYRSAGATEAFL. The CDR3 DNA is TGTGCCAGCAGTTACAGGTCGGCAGGGGCCACTGAAGCTTTCCTT.

The chain recombines TRBV2 with TRBJ1-6; D unclear. The V end was cut by 10 bases, the J end by 7 bases, with 20 bases between. This CDR3 spans 15 amino acids. Germline V gene lookup returns CDR1 SNHLY and CDR2 FYNNEI. DNA for the CDR3: TGTGCCACCCAGGTTCAGACCGGAGGGAATTCACCCCTCCACTTT. Amino acid sequence: CATQVQTGGNSPLHF.

The chain couples TRBV5-1 to TRBJ2-1, with 8 bases aligning to TRBD1. The CDR3 is made up of 13 amino acids. Germline assignment: CDR1 SGHRS and CDR2 YFSETQ. Trimming at V came to 4 bases and at J to 9 bases, leaving 6 bases not matched to a gene. The CDR3 protein is CASSKPQGGEQFF. CDR3 nucleotides: TGCGCCAGCAGCAAACCACAGGGGGGTGAGCAGTTCTTC.

This clonotype was seen repeatedly, ten times or more. The V and J genes are TRBV19 and TRBJ1-2; weak D call: TRBD1 (5 bases). The CDR3 is 13 amino acids. Germline lookup yields CDR1 LNHDA and CDR2 SQIVND (reference sequence). The V and J ends lost 5 bases and 3 bases respectively, with 10 bases between them. Written as DNA, the CDR3 is TGTGCCAGTAGTCCCAGACAGTACTATGGCTACACCTTC. This codes for CASSPRQYYGYTF.

This clonotype was detected only a few times. The chain recombines TRBV20-1 with TRBJ2-3, with a weak D call TRBD1 (6 bases). CDR3 length: 14 amino acids. In germline, CDR1 is DFQATT, CDR2 SNEGSKA (reference sequence). V was cut by 3 bases and J by 5 bases, with 15 bases left in between. This CDR3 is CSARITGFRDTQYF. The CDR3 DNA sequence: TGCAGTGCTAGGATAACAGGGTTTAGAGATACGCAGTATTTT.

The table lists this clonotype with a few counts. The chain carries TRBV6-5 and TRBJ1-2, with 8 bases identical to TRBD1. CDR3 length equals 15 residues. The V segment lost 5 bases and the J segment 8 bases; nucleotides outside the gene matches: 13. Germline V gene sequence: CDR1 MNHEY, CDR2 SVGAGI. Here the CDR3 DNA reads TGTGCCAGCAGTCTGGTTGGACAGGGAATGAGAGGCTACACCTTC. Its protein product is CASSLVGQGMRGYTF.

The table lists this clonotype with a few counts. This chain uses TRBV20-1 with TRBJ2-3, with D tentatively TRBD1 or TRBD2 (6 bases each). The CDR3 is made up of 13 amino acids. V was pared by 6 bases and J by 6 bases, with 16 bases between. Germline V gene lookup returns CDR1 DFQATT and CDR2 SNEGSKA (reference sequence). CDR3 region: CSATSGAGDTQYF. The CDR3 DNA sequence: TGCAGTGCCACGTCGGGGGCTGGTGATACGCAGTATTTT.

This clonotype is deemed medium-sized. This chain uses TRBV7-3 with TRBJ1-1; 7 bases line up with TRBD1. V lost 4 bases, J lost 6 bases, and 5 bases stayed unmatched. Germline V gene lookup returns CDR1 SGHTA and CDR2 FQGTGA. CDR3 length: 13 amino acids. CDR3 sequence (DNA): TGTGCCAGCAGCTGGTACAGGGGATCTGAAGCTTTCTTT. Translation: CASSWYRGSEAFF.

V gene TRBV11-3 combines with J gene TRBJ2-1; D assignment may be TRBD1 or TRBD2 (6 bases each). Germline CDR1 is SGHNT and CDR2 is YENEEA. This CDR3 is built from 15 residues. Trimming took off 4 bases at V and 4 bases at J, with 14 bases between the two ends. CDR3 in DNA: TGTGCCAGCAGCTACCTAGGGGGGTTGTACAATGAGCAGTTCTTC. Translating gives CASSYLGGLYNEQFF.

CDR3 sequence (DNA): TGCGCCAGCAGCCAAGCCACAGGGAATGAGCAGTTCTTC. Translating it yields CASSQATGNEQFF. V usage is TRBV4-1 and J usage is TRBJ2-1; TRBD1 is a possible D gene (6 bases). The CDR3 length is 13 residues. Looked up from germline, CDR1 is MGHRA and CDR2 is YSYEKL. With 1 base removed from V and 7 bases from J, the gap between germline ends came to 8 bases.

The gene calls are TRBV12-3 or TRBV12-4 and TRBJ2-1; no reliable D call. CDR3 size: 13 residues. V was clipped by 5 bases and J by 8 bases, with 13 bases between them. Written as DNA, the CDR3 is TGTGCCAGCAGTGGAAGGCTCCTCGATGAGCAGTTCTTC. Translated: CASSGRLLDEQFF.

The rearrangement uses TRBV6-2 or TRBV6-3 and TRBJ2-5; possibly TRBD2 for D (5 bases). The germline CDR1 and CDR2 sequences are MNHEY and SVGEGT. Trimming took 6 bases from V and 4 from J, leaving 21 bases between them. The CDR3 runs to 16 residues. The CDR3 is CASSPYMTYGGETQYF. CDR3 sequence (DNA): TGTGCCAGCAGCCCTTATATGACATACGGAGGAGAGACCCAGTACTTC.

This clonotype has just a few counts. The chain carries TRBV15 and TRBJ1-1; no reliable D call. V was pared by 0 bases and J by 6 bases, with 8 bases between. The CDR3 length is 13 residues. The V gene's germline CDR1 is LNHNV and CDR2 YYDKDF (reference sequence). CDR3 coding DNA: TGTGCCACCAGCAGAGATCAGGTGGCTGAAGCTTTCTTT. It codes for CATSRDQVAEAFF. Using reference TRBV15 and TRBJ1-1 for the parts outside the CDR3, the full variable domain is DAMVIQNPRYQVTQFGKPVTLSCSQTLNHNVMYWYQQKSSQAPKLLFHYYDKDFNNEADTPDNFQSRRPNTSFCFLDIRSPGLGDTAMYLCATSRDQVAEAFFGQGTRLTVV.

This chain's CDR3 is CASSPLRGSSYNEQFF. The DNA of the CDR3 is TGTGCCAGCTCACCACTGCGGGGGAGCTCCTACAATGAGCAGTTCTTC. The chain links TRBV18 to TRBJ2-1; 7 bases fit TRBD2. Germline loops: CDR1 KGHSH, CDR2 LQKENI. The CDR3 contains 16 residues. The trim removed 1 base at V and 0 bases at J, leaving 3 bases unmatched.